Listed below are T cell receptor beta chains from one sample, sequenced in a study of shared clonotypes between healthy human individuals. The table came from immunoSEQ multiplex PCR; TCRdb's copy has only in-frame clones and leaves some out. The sample lists about 2 million clones; 90% to 95% were seen once. The sample consisted of naive CD4+ T cells sorted from blood. These receptors were obtained from a young man in good health. The CDR3 runs from the conserved cysteine through the conserved F or W. The order of the fields is V gene, clone size, D gene, J gene, CDR3 DNA, CDR3 protein. D genes are given only for firm matches. Not all rows give a size; the values are once, few, many and, for expanded clones, a class.

>TRBV10-3|NA|NA|TRBJ2-1
TGTGCCATCAGTAATCAGGGGCACTCCTACAATGAGCAGTTCTTC
CAISNQGHSYNEQFF
>TRBV11-2|NA|NA|TRBJ1-4
TGTGCCAGCAGCTTAGGAGTAGGGGGTAATGAAAAACTGTTTTTT
CASSLGVGGNEKLFF
>TRBV6-5|NA|TRBD1|TRBJ2-1
TGTGCCAGCAGTGACAGGGACAGGGTCTTCTTC
CASSDRDRVFF
>TRBV6-1|NA|NA|TRBJ1-4
TGTGCCAGCAGTGAAGGGACGGAAGGTGAAAAACTGTTTTTT
CASSEGTEGEKLFF
>TRBV27|once|NA|TRBJ2-5
TGTGCCAGCAAGGGGCGGGGGCTCCAAGAGACCCAGTACTTC
CASKGRGLQETQYF
>TRBV10-2|once|TRBD2|TRBJ2-3
TGCGCCAGCTTGGGACTAGTCTTGTCAGATACGCAGTATTTT
CASLGLVLSDTQYF
>TRBV19|NA|NA|TRBJ1-4
TGTGCCAGTAGGAAGGAAAAACTGTTTTTT
CASRKEKLFF
>TRBV6-9|NA|TRBD1|TRBJ2-7
TGTGCCAGCACGAAACAGGGGGCCGCCTACGAGCAGTACTTC
CASTKQGAAYEQYF
>TRBV2|NA|TRBD2|TRBJ2-7
TGTGCCAGCTGCGGGCCAGCGGGACGATACGAGCAGTACTTC
CASCGPAGRYEQYF
>TRBV5-1|once|NA|TRBJ2-7
TGCGCCAGCAGCTTTGGAGGGAATAGCGAGCAGTACTTC
CASSFGGNSEQYF
>TRBV5-4|NA|TRBD2|TRBJ2-3
TGTGCCAGCAGCACGGGACTAGCGGTAAGGGCAGATACGCAGTATTTT
CASSTGLAVRADTQYF
>TRBV18|NA|NA|TRBJ2-3
TGTGCCAGCTCACCGTATCACAGGGCCGGCACAGATACGCAGTATTTT
CASSPYHRAGTDTQYF
>TRBV5-6|NA|NA|TRBJ2-7
TGTGCCAGCAGCCCCAGGGACGAGCAGTACTTC
CASSPRDEQYF
>TRBV25-1|NA|NA|TRBJ1-6
TGTGCCAGCAGTGAATATAGGCAGGGTCTCACCTCACCCCTCCACTTT
CASSEYRQGLTSPLHF
>TRBV4-3|few|NA|TRBJ2-7
TGCGCCAGCTGGCCTTCCGAGGACAGTGCCTACGAGCAGTACTTC
CASWPSEDSAYEQYF
>TRBV21-1|NA|NA|TRBJ2-3
TGTGCCAGCAGCAAAGCGCTCAGCGGTAGCACAGATACGCAGTATTTT
CASSKALSGSTDTQYF
>TRBV2|NA|NA|TRBJ2-1
TGTGCCAGCAGTCGAGGCAATGAGCAGTTCTTC
CASSRGNEQFF
>TRBV18|NA|NA|TRBJ1-3
TGTGCCAGCTCTCGGAACTCTGGAAACACCATATATTTT
CASSRNSGNTIYF
>TRBV14|NA|NA|TRBJ2-3
TGTGCCAGCAGCCAAGAGGCACGGGACGGAAGCACAGATACGCAGTATTTT
CASSQEARDGSTDTQYF
>TRBV10-3|NA|TRBD2|TRBJ2-1
TGTGCCATCATGGGACTAGCGGGATTAAACAATGAGCAGTTCTTC
CAIMGLAGLNNEQFF
>TRBV5-6|NA|TRBD1|TRBJ1-2
TGTGCCAGCAGTTTGTGGGGGGGACAGCACTATGGCTACACCTTC
CASSLWGGQHYGYTF
>TRBV5-1|NA|NA|TRBJ2-1
TGCGCCAGCAGCTTGGCCTTTTCGACAGCCTACAATGAGCAGTTCTTC
CASSLAFSTAYNEQFF
>TRBV9|NA|TRBD1|TRBJ2-7
TGTGCCAGCAGAGGGACCCGGGACAGAGGGGCTAACGAGCAGTACTTC
CASRGTRDRGANEQYF
>TRBV6-6|few|NA|TRBJ2-7
TGTGCCAGCAGTTACTTGGCGGACGAGCAGTACTTC
CASSYLADEQYF
>TRBV6-5|NA|TRBD1|TRBJ1-6
TGTGCCAGCAGACCCGGGACAGAGTATAATTCACCCCTCCACTTT
CASRPGTEYNSPLHF
>TRBV30|NA|TRBD2|TRBJ2-5
TGTGCCTGGAGACTAGCGGGGGGATCCCCGCAGTACTTC
CAWRLAGGSPQYF
>TRBV10-3|NA|NA|TRBJ1-2
TGTGCCATCAGTGAGTTGGACAGCGATGGCTACACCTTC
CAISELDSDGYTF
>TRBV18|NA|TRBD1|TRBJ2-1
TGTGCCAGCTCACCCCGGGACAGGGACCACAATGAGCAGTTCTTC
CASSPRDRDHNEQFF
>TRBV6-5|NA|NA|TRBJ1-6
TGTGCCAGCAGTTTTGCCCCTAATTCACCCCTCCACTTT
CASSFAPNSPLHF
>TRBV11-2|NA|TRBD2|TRBJ2-7
TGTGCCAGCAGCTTAGACTCCGGGACTAGCGGCCGAAGGACCTACGAGCAGTACTTC
CASSLDSGTSGRRTYEQYF
>TRBV10-3|NA|NA|TRBJ2-3
TGTGCCATCAGCCGTAGCAGGGGATCGGATACGCAGTATTTT
CAISRSRGSDTQYF
>TRBV6-5|NA|TRBD1|TRBJ2-7
TGTGCCAGCAGTCGGACAGGGGGCATCTACGAGCAGTACTTC
CASSRTGGIYEQYF
>TRBV10-2|NA|NA|TRBJ1-6
TGCGCCAGCAGTGAGAGTAGTGGCAGATTCCTTAATTCACCCCTCCACTTT
CASSESSGRFLNSPLHF
>TRBV2|NA|NA|TRBJ1-1
TGTGCCAGCAGCCCCGAGACCAACACTGAAGCTTTCTTT
CASSPETNTEAFF
>TRBV7-6|NA|TRBD2|TRBJ2-7
TGTGCCAGCACTCCACTAGCGGGAGGGCTCAACGAGCAGTACTTC
CASTPLAGGLNEQYF
>TRBV4-1|NA|NA|TRBJ1-1
TGCGCCAGCAGCCAAAACACTGAAGCTTTCTTT
CASSQNTEAFF
>TRBV21-1|NA|NA|TRBJ1-6
TGTGCCAGCAGCAAACCTTTACGGACAGGGAAGTCGTCACCCCTCCACTTT
CASSKPLRTGKSSPLHF
>TRBV27|NA|NA|TRBJ1-1
TGTGCCAGCAGTTTAAGCCCTCTACGAATTGACACCTACTTGAACACTGAAGCTTTCTTT
CASSLSPLRIDTYLNTEAFF
>TRBV12-1|NA|NA|TRBJ2-3
TGTGCCAGCAGCTTTCGTCTAGCGTTCCCGGATACGCAGTATTTT
CASSFRLAFPDTQYF
>TRBV5-5|NA|NA|TRBJ1-5
TGTGCCAGCAGCTTGCAAGGGCAGGACTACCTGAGACCCCAGCATTTT
CASSLQGQDYLRPQHF
>TRBV5-4|NA|TRBD1|TRBJ1-1
TGTGCCAGCAGCACACAGACAGGGGTGAACACTGAAGCTTTCTTT
CASSTQTGVNTEAFF
>TRBV5-1|NA|TRBD1|TRBJ2-7
TGCGCCAGCGGACGGGACAGTGGAACCTACGAGCAGTACTTC
CASGRDSGTYEQYF
>TRBV5-1|NA|NA|TRBJ1-3
TGCGCCAGCAGCTTGTCAGAGGCCTCTGGAAACACCATATATTTT
CASSLSEASGNTIYF
>TRBV19|NA|NA|TRBJ1-5
TGTGCCAGTAGTGCTTTACAGGGTTACAATCAGCCCCAGCATTTT
CASSALQGYNQPQHF
>TRBV10-1|NA|TRBD1|TRBJ1-3
TGCGCCAGCAGGCTGAGGGACAGAGCGCTTGGAAACACCATATATTTT
CASRLRDRALGNTIYF
>TRBV6-6|NA|TRBD1|TRBJ1-1
TGTGCCAGCAGGGCCGGGACAGGGATCGCTGAAGCTTTCTTT
CASRAGTGIAEAFF
>TRBV6-1|NA|NA|TRBJ1-4
TGTGCCAGCAGTGATTCTCGGGGGGCGAGATTAACTAATGAAAAACTGTTTTTT
CASSDSRGARLTNEKLFF